Listed below are T cell receptor beta chains from one sample, sequenced in a study of blood T cell repertoires in COVID-19. Produced via immunoSEQ multiplex PCR; TCRdb's table is partial and in-frame only. Of some 100,000 clones in the sample, roughly 80% are singletons; the top ten hold around 5.9%. Sequencing used peripheral blood. These receptors all come from a man in his 70s with acute or convalescent COVID-19. CDR3s include the opening cysteine and the closing phenylalanine or tryptophan. The D gene is left open where the match is weak. Clone size is shown for a subset of rows, as once, few, many or a class of expanded clone.

J gene | clone size | D gene | V gene | CDR3 protein | CDR3 DNA
TRBJ1-2 | NA | NA | TRBV29-1 | CSVSEGSHNYGYTF | TGCAGCGTTTCTGAGGGCAGTCACAACTATGGCTACACCTTC
TRBJ1-2 | NA | TRBD1 | TRBV6-5 | CASTRRQGGLSGYTF | TGTGCCAGCACTCGTAGACAGGGCGGATTGAGTGGCTACACCTTC
TRBJ1-1 | NA | TRBD1 | TRBV27 | CASRLQGAGTEAFF | TGTGCCAGCAGGTTACAGGGGGCAGGTACTGAAGCTTTCTTT
TRBJ2-2 | NA | NA | TRBV19 | CASSMLSGNTGELFF | TGTGCCAGTAGTATGCTTAGCGGTAACACCGGGGAGCTGTTTTTT
TRBJ1-1 | once | NA | TRBV7-9 | CASSLNSNLEAFF | TGTGCCAGCAGCTTAAATAGTAACCTTGAAGCTTTCTTT
TRBJ2-3 | NA | TRBD2 | TRBV5-1 | CASSFGLAGGHNGNTQYF | TGCGCCAGCAGCTTCGGACTAGCGGGGGGTCACAACGGGAATACGCAGTATTTT
TRBJ1-1 | NA | NA | TRBV6-1 | CASRGVNTEAFF | TGTGCCAGCAGAGGGGTCAACACTGAAGCTTTCTTT
TRBJ1-2 | NA | NA | TRBV2 | CASREQGLNGYTF | TGTGCCAGCAGGGAACAGGGATTGAATGGCTACACCTTC
TRBJ2-7 | NA | TRBD2 | TRBV27 | CASSLGGSGYEQYF | TGTGCCAGCAGTTTGGGCGGGAGTGGGTACGAGCAGTACTTC
TRBJ1-3 | NA | NA | TRBV2 | CASSDQGAGNTIYF | TGTGCCAGCAGTGATCAAGGGGCTGGAAACACCATATATTTT
TRBJ1-6 | few | NA | TRBV27 | CASNPQGPGGYNSPLHF | TGTGCCAGCAATCCCCAGGGCCCGGGAGGCTATAATTCACCCCTCCACTTT
TRBJ1-1 | NA | NA | TRBV28 | CASSSFETQGRGAFF | TGTGCCAGCAGTTCGTTCGAGACACAGGGAAGAGGAGCTTTCTTT
TRBJ2-7 | NA | NA | TRBV21-1 | CASSQSEQKTSYEQYF | TGTGCCAGCTCCCAAAGTGAGCAGAAGACATCCTACGAGCAGTACTTC
TRBJ2-6 | NA | TRBD1 | TRBV5-3 | CARSFPDRASSGANVLTF | TGTGCCAGAAGCTTCCCGGACAGGGCTTCCTCTGGGGCCAACGTCCTGACTTTC
TRBJ2-5 | NA | TRBD2 | TRBV4-1 | CASSQDPSGVGTQYF | TGCGCCAGCAGCCAAGATCCTAGCGGGGTCGGGACCCAGTACTTC
TRBJ2-5 | NA | TRBD2 | TRBV4-3 | CASSQDAAGGGQETQYF | TGCGCCAGCAGCCAAGATGCCGCCGGCGGGGGGCAAGAGACCCAGTACTTC
TRBJ2-3 | once | NA | TRBV1 | CTSSQGLRDTQYF | TGCACCAGCAGCCAAGGACTACGGGATACGCAGTATTTT
TRBJ1-1 | NA | NA | TRBV7-8 | CASSDREGLWNTEAFF | TGTGCCAGCAGCGATAGGGAGGGGCTCTGGAACACTGAAGCTTTCTTT
TRBJ2-3 | NA | TRBD1 | TRBV5-1 | CASSSGQGITDTQYF | TGCGCCAGCAGCTCCGGACAGGGGATCACAGATACGCAGTATTTT
TRBJ1-1 | NA | TRBD1 | TRBV12-5 | CASGLVQGAPAFF | TGTGCTAGTGGTTTGGTACAGGGGGCGCCAGCTTTCTTT
TRBJ1-1 | NA | TRBD1 | TRBV30 | CAWSEQGSTEAFF | TGTGCCTGGAGCGAACAGGGGAGCACTGAAGCTTTCTTT
TRBJ1-1 | NA | NA | TRBV12-3/TRBV12-4 | CASSPSGGSEAFF | TGTGCCAGCAGTCCTTCTGGAGGGTCTGAAGCTTTCTTT
TRBJ2-3 | NA | TRBD2 | TRBV9 | CASSPYLAGSGDTQYF | TGTGCCAGCAGCCCTTATCTAGCGGGATCGGGAGATACGCAGTATTTT
TRBJ2-1 | NA | TRBD2 | TRBV7-2 | CASSPRTSGALEQFF | TGTGCCAGCAGCCCACGGACTAGCGGGGCTTTGGAGCAGTTCTTC
TRBJ1-5 | NA | TRBD1 | TRBV7-2 | CASSFPGQGRPQHF | TGTGCCAGCAGCTTCCCGGGACAGGGGAGGCCCCAGCATTTT
TRBJ2-1 | NA | NA | TRBV9 | CASSVVEQEGYNEQFF | TGTGCCAGCAGCGTAGTAGAGCAAGAGGGCTACAATGAGCAGTTCTTC
TRBJ1-2 | NA | TRBD1 | TRBV18 | CASSPGKTGVDYGYTF | TGTGCCAGCTCACCAGGGAAGACAGGGGTTGACTATGGCTACACCTTC
TRBJ1-1 | NA | NA | TRBV3-1/TRBV3-2 | CASSPGREQIREAFF | TGTGCCAGCAGCCCTGGGCGAGAACAGATTCGAGAAGCTTTCTTT
TRBJ1-1 | NA | NA | TRBV6-6 | CASRPPPRGTEAFF | TGTGCCAGCAGACCTCCCCCACGGGGCACTGAAGCTTTCTTT
TRBJ1-4 | NA | TRBD1 | TRBV28 | CASSLQGVDEKLFF | TGTGCCAGCAGTTTACAGGGGGTAGATGAAAAACTGTTTTTT
TRBJ2-1 | once | TRBD1 | TRBV4-2 | CASSQKQGKYNEQFF | TGTGCCAGCAGCCAGAAACAGGGGAAGTACAATGAGCAGTTCTTC
TRBJ1-1 | NA | NA | TRBV19 | CASSMTGGNTEAFF | TGTGCCAGTAGTATGACGGGGGGCAACACTGAAGCTTTCTTT
TRBJ1-5 | NA | NA | TRBV29-1 | CSVGSRDKNQPQHF | TGCAGCGTTGGGTCCCGGGACAAAAATCAGCCCCAGCATTTT
TRBJ1-2 | NA | TRBD1 | TRBV7-2 | CASSRYPGTGINYGYTF | TGTGCCAGCAGCAGATACCCCGGGACAGGGATTAACTATGGCTACACCTTC
TRBJ1-3 | NA | NA | TRBV4-1 | CASSPGLMAGNTIYF | TGCGCCAGCAGCCCAGGGCTCATGGCTGGAAACACCATATATTTT
TRBJ2-7 | NA | TRBD1 | TRBV29-1 | CSVGVGTGAYEQYF | TGCAGCGTTGGGGTTGGGACAGGGGCGTACGAGCAGTACTTC
TRBJ1-6 | NA | TRBD1 | TRBV5-1 | CASSLRTGNSPLHF | TGCGCCAGCAGCTTGAGGACAGGGAATTCACCCCTCCACTTT
TRBJ2-1 | NA | TRBD2 | TRBV5-1 | CASSSPDSGIFNEQFF | TGCGCCAGCAGCTCGCCGGATAGCGGGATATTTAATGAGCAGTTCTTC
TRBJ2-2 | NA | NA | TRBV5-1 | CASSPGTPNTGELFF | TGCGCCAGCAGCCCCGGGACACCGAACACCGGGGAGCTGTTTTTT
TRBJ2-2 | NA | NA | TRBV18 | CASSEGEAGELFF | TGTGCCAGCTCAGAGGGAGAGGCCGGGGAGCTGTTTTTT
TRBJ2-3 | NA | TRBD1 | TRBV7-9 | CASSLHRGSTDTQYF | TGTGCCAGCAGCTTACACAGGGGGTCGACAGATACGCAGTATTTT
TRBJ1-6 | NA | NA | TRBV21-1 | CASSSPGQGVNSPLHF | TGTGCCAGCAGCTCACCGGGACAGGGAGTTAATTCACCCCTCCACTTT
TRBJ2-3 | NA | TRBD2 | TRBV7-9 | CASSSLAGGDTDTQYF | TGTGCCAGCAGCTCTCTAGCGGGGGGGGACACAGATACGCAGTATTTT
TRBJ2-4 | NA | TRBD2 | TRBV7-2 | CASSLVSGRRENIQYF | TGTGCCAGCAGCTTAGTGAGCGGGAGACGGGAAAACATTCAGTACTTC
TRBJ2-7 | NA | TRBD1 | TRBV7-9 | CASSSDAGQGVGYEQYF | TGTGCCAGCAGCTCGGACGCGGGACAGGGTGTTGGCTACGAGCAGTACTTC
TRBJ1-1 | NA | TRBD1 | TRBV6-5 | CASGQQGEAFF | TGTGCCAGCGGACAACAGGGGGAAGCTTTCTTT
TRBJ2-3 | NA | NA | TRBV10-3 | CAIKSTTERGTDTQYF | TGTGCCATCAAGTCGACCACCGAGAGGGGGACAGATACGCAGTATTTT
TRBJ1-2 | once | NA | TRBV23-1 | CASSQKESYGYTF | TGCGCCAGCAGTCAAAAAGAGTCTTATGGCTACACCTTC
TRBJ2-7 | few | TRBD2 | TRBV14 | CASSAWRGEKSSYEQYF | TGTGCCAGCAGCGCCTGGCGGGGGGAAAAAAGCTCCTACGAGCAGTACTTC
TRBJ2-2 | NA | TRBD1 | TRBV18 | CASSPPGQGPGELFF | TGTGCCAGCTCACCTCCCGGACAGGGGCCCGGGGAGCTGTTTTTT
TRBJ1-5 | once | NA | TRBV18 | CASSPPAEGNQPQHF | TGTGCCAGCTCACCACCGGCAGAGGGCAATCAGCCCCAGCATTTT
TRBJ2-1 | NA | TRBD2 | TRBV5-1 | CASSWTSGRSDEQFF | TGCGCCAGCAGCTGGACTAGCGGGAGATCCGATGAGCAGTTCTTC
TRBJ1-6 | few | NA | TRBV11-2 | CASSLDNVRYNSPLHF | TGTGCCAGCAGCTTAGATAACGTCAGATATAATTCACCCCTCCACTTT
TRBJ2-2 | NA | TRBD1 | TRBV6-5 | CASSSDRADTGELFF | TGTGCCAGCAGCTCCGACAGGGCGGACACCGGGGAGCTGTTTTTT
TRBJ2-3 | few | NA | TRBV5-6 | CASSYGTGSTDTQYF | TGTGCCAGCAGCTACGGAACCGGGTCCACAGATACGCAGTATTTT
TRBJ1-1 | few | NA | TRBV19 | CASSIRTPGDTEAFF | TGTGCCAGTAGTATCCGGACTCCCGGGGACACTGAAGCTTTCTTT
TRBJ2-7 | NA | TRBD2 | TRBV5-1 | CASSSNSGRETYEQYF | TGCGCCAGCAGCTCGAATAGCGGGAGGGAAACCTACGAGCAGTACTTC
TRBJ2-5 | NA | NA | TRBV7-9 | CASTVAYETQYF | TGTGCCAGCACCGTAGCCTACGAGACCCAGTACTTC
TRBJ1-6 | once | NA | TRBV6-5 | CASSYSPGNSPLHF | TGTGCCAGCAGTTACTCTCCAGGGAATTCACCCCTCCACTTT